The 12 T cell receptor beta chains presented below share a single source sample, sequenced in a study of T cell responses to AZD1222 COVID-19 vaccine. Measured with immunoSEQ multiplex PCR; TCRdb has only the in-frame clones, and not every one. The sample includes some 150,000 clones, roughly 89% of them seen just once. The sequences come from peripheral blood, collected on day 0 of AZD1222 vaccination. All receptors come from an adult in good health.

The V call is TRBV28, the J call TRBJ1-3; D call uncertain. V lost 9 bases, J lost 0 bases, and 18 bases lay in between. This CDR3 is 16 amino acids long. The germline V gene has CDR1 MDHEN and CDR2 SYDVKM. For the CDR3, the DNA is TGTGCCAGTAAGTCACGGGCAGGCCTCTCTGGAAACACCATATATTTT. It encodes CASKSRAGLSGNTIYF. Complete variable domain (other parts from reference TRBV28 and TRBJ1-3): DVKVTQSSRYLVKRTGEKVFLECVQDMDHENMFWYRQDPGLGLRLIYFSYDVKMKEKGDIPEGYSVSREKKERFSLILESASTNQTSMYLCASKSRAGLSGNTIYFGEGSWLTVV.

This chain links TRBV10-3 with TRBJ2-1, with 11 bases that match TRBD1. Looked up from germline, CDR1 is ENHRY and CDR2 is SYGVKD. The CDR3 has 13 amino acids. Trimming took 8 bases from V and 8 from J; bases not matched to a gene: 5. In DNA form, the CDR3 reads TGTGCCATCTGGACAGGGGGCGGGTATGAGCAGTTCTTC. Its translation: CAIWTGGGYEQFF.

V is TRBV9 and J is TRBJ2-5; 9 positions match TRBD2. V gave up 1 base and J gave up 7 bases; unmatched junction bases: 14. The CDR3 has 17 amino acids. Germline V gene lookup returns CDR1 SGDLS and CDR2 YYNGEE. In DNA form, the CDR3 reads TGTGCCAGCAGCGTAACGCAAGGAGGCGGGAGGGACGGGACCCAGTACTTC. This sequence encodes CASSVTQGGGRDGTQYF.

V and J are TRBV7-3 and TRBJ2-7; D call uncertain. V lost 6 bases, J lost 1 base, and 10 bases lay in between. This CDR3 is built from 13 residues. Germline V gene lookup returns CDR1 SGHTA and CDR2 FQGTGA. CDR3 DNA: TGTGCCAGCAGTCCAGTCCATTCCTACGAGCAGTACTTC. The encoded protein is CASSPVHSYEQYF.

The J gene is TRBJ1-2, the V gene TRBV29-1; the match to TRBD1 covers 7 bases. The ends lost 4 bases at V and 2 bases at J; junction bases unmatched: 10. There are 15 residues in the CDR3. Germline CDR1 reads SQVTM; CDR2 reads ANQGSEA. This CDR3 reads CSVVQGSPPNYGYTF. Written as DNA, the CDR3 is TGCAGCGTTGTACAGGGGTCCCCCCCGAACTATGGCTACACCTTC.

This clone was recorded once. This rearrangement joins TRBV15 to TRBJ2-6; D gene unclear. V lost 0 bases and J lost 0, with 3 bases in between. This CDR3 region has 15 residues. The germline CDR1 and CDR2 sequences are LNHNV and YYDKDF (reference sequence). This CDR3 reads CATSREDSGANVLTF. The DNA for the CDR3 is TGTGCCACCAGCAGAGAGGACTCTGGGGCCAACGTCCTGACTTTC.

The rearrangement links TRBV5-4 to TRBJ2-5; D not resolved. Trimming took off 3 bases at V and 2 bases at J, with 17 bases between the two ends. Germline V gives CDR1 SGHNT, CDR2 YYREEE (reference sequence). The CDR3 spans 16 residues. The CDR3 protein is CASSSNRPSRQETQYF. CDR3 coding DNA: TGTGCCAGCAGCTCAAACCGACCTAGTAGGCAAGAGACCCAGTACTTC.

This sequence joins TRBV25-1 and TRBJ1-6; D is unresolved. The CDR3 loop spans 15 amino acids. Germline loops: CDR1 MGHDK, CDR2 SYGVNS. The V and J ends lost 3 bases and 10 bases respectively, with 16 bases between them. CDR3 in DNA: TGTGCCAGCAGTGACCAGGTAGGGAGGGAGTCACCCCTCCACTTT. Its protein is CASSDQVGRESPLHF.

The rearrangement uses TRBV18 and TRBJ2-2, with TRBD1 as a possible D gene (5 bases). Trimming shortened V by 3 bases and J by 4 bases, and 15 bases separated the two germline ends. The CDR3 runs to 16 residues. Germline V gene lookup returns CDR1 KGHSH and CDR2 LQKENI. This CDR3 reads CASSPRRGSGTGELFF. CDR3 nucleotides: TGTGCCAGCTCACCCCGAAGGGGCAGTGGCACCGGGGAGCTGTTTTTT.

The chain couples TRBV21-1 to TRBJ2-7. TRBV21-1 is a recognized pseudogene. This CDR3 is built from 12 residues. Written as DNA, the CDR3 is TGTGCCAGCAGCAAAGGGGGGAACGAGCAGTACTTC. It specifies CASSKGGNEQYF.

The chain couples TRBV7-8 to TRBJ1-6, with D hard to call. Trimming shortened V by 2 bases and J by 5 bases, and 13 bases separated the two germline ends. Germline V gives CDR1 SGHVS, CDR2 FQNEAQ. CDR3 size: 16 residues. The chain's CDR3 is CASSLRRPSDNSPLHF. CDR3 coding DNA: TGTGCCAGCAGCTTAAGACGGCCGTCGGATAATTCACCCCTCCACTTT.

The chain recombines TRBV5-6 with TRBJ1-2; 10 bases agree with TRBD1. This CDR3 is 16 amino acids long. Germline V gives CDR1 SGHDT, CDR2 YYEEEE. With 0 bases clipped from V and 2 bases from J, the junction kept 4 bases outside the gene matches. This CDR3 reads CASSLGDRGVNYGYTF. CDR3 sequence (DNA): TGTGCCAGCAGCTTGGGGGACAGGGGAGTAAACTATGGCTACACCTTC.